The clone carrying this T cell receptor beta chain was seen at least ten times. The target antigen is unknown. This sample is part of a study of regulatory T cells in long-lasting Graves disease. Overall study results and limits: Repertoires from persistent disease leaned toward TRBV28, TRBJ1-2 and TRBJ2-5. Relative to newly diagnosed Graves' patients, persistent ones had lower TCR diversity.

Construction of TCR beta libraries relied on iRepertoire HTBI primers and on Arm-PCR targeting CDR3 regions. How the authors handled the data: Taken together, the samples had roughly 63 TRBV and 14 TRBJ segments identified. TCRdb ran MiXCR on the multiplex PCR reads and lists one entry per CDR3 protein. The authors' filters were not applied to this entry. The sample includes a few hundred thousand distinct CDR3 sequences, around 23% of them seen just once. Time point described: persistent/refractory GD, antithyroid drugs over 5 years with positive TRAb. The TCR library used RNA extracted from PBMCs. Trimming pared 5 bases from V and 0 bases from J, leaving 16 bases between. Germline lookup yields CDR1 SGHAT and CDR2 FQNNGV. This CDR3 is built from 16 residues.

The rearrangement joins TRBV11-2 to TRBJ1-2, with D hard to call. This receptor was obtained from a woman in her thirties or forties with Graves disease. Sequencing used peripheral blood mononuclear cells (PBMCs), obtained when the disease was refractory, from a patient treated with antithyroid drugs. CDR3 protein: CASSPLTGPPNYGYTF. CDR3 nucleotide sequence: TGTGCCAGCAGCCCCCTAACCGGGCCACCTAACTATGGCTACACCTTC.